Listed below are T cell receptor beta chains from one sample, sequenced in a study of cytomegalovirus exposure and HLA in healthy donors. Sequencing used immunoSEQ multiplex PCR; TCRdb keeps in-frame clones, though not all of them. The sample lists about 120,000 clones, 50% to 80% occurring once. The material sequenced was PBMCs. The receptors stem from a woman between 35 and 50 years old in good health and CMV-seropositive. Both conserved end residues are part of each CDR3. The D gene is left open where the match is weak. Clone size is given for some rows only: seen once, a few or many times, or a class if the clone is expanded.

TRBJ1-5 | TRBD1 | few | TRBV19 | TGTGCCAGTATGACAGGGGGAATGCCCCAGCATTTT | CASMTGGMPQHF
TRBJ1-2 | NA | once | TRBV7-2 | TGTGCCAGCAGCTTAGAGCCAGGGCAGTCGTACACCTTC | CASSLEPGQSYTF
TRBJ2-1 | TRBD2 | NA | TRBV19 | TGTGCCAGTAGTATCCTAGCGGAAGACAATGAGCAGTTCTTC | CASSILAEDNEQFF
TRBJ1-6 | TRBD1 | NA | TRBV5-6 | TGTGCCAGCAGCTTCGGAAGGGGGCTAGAGAATTCACCCCTCCACTTT | CASSFGRGLENSPLHF
TRBJ2-2 | NA | NA | TRBV7-9 | TGTGCCAGCAGCTTTAACGGGGAGCTGTTTTTT | CASSFNGELFF
TRBJ2-7 | TRBD2 | NA | TRBV7-9 | TGTGCCAGCAGCTTAACTAGCGAGAACACCTACGAGCAGTACTTC | CASSLTSENTYEQYF
TRBJ1-6 | NA | NA | TRBV29-1 | TGCAGCGTGTATACAGGGAGCAATTCACCCCTCCACTTT | CSVYTGSNSPLHF
TRBJ2-1 | TRBD2 | few | TRBV2 | TGTGCCAGCAGCCCTATAGCGGGGGGGCTAAATGAGCAGTTCTTC | CASSPIAGGLNEQFF
TRBJ2-1 | TRBD2 | few | TRBV7-7 | TGTGCTAGCAGCTCGGGGGGGGTTAATGAGCAGTTCTTC | CASSSGGVNEQFF
TRBJ2-7 | TRBD1 | NA | TRBV5-6 | TGTGCCAGCAGCTCAGTGGGACAGGGCTCCGACGAGCAGTACTTC | CASSSVGQGSDEQYF
TRBJ2-1 | NA | NA | TRBV5-5 | TGTGCCAGCAGCTTGTATTTCCGAGGGGGGGCCCATGAGCAGTTCTTC | CASSLYFRGGAHEQFF
TRBJ1-1 | NA | few | TRBV2 | TGTGCCAGCAGTGCCGACACGAACACTGAAGCTTTCTTT | CASSADTNTEAFF
TRBJ2-1 | TRBD2 | NA | TRBV9 | TGTGCCAGCAGCTGGACTAGCGGGAGTGTATCCTACAATGAGCAGTTCTTC | CASSWTSGSVSYNEQFF
TRBJ2-2 | NA | few | TRBV29-1 | TGCAGCGTCCCTTCCCCCGACATCGGTACTCGGCTGTTTTTT | CSVPSPDIGTRLFF
TRBJ2-7 | NA | NA | TRBV10-2 | TGCGCTACCGGACAGACCTACGAGCAGTACTTC | CATGQTYEQYF
TRBJ1-1 | NA | NA | TRBV27 | TGTGCCAGCTGGTGGGCGGGGGACACTGAAGCTTTCTTT | CASWWAGDTEAFF
TRBJ2-7 | NA | NA | TRBV6-1 | TGTGCCAGCAGCCCTCGGAGGCACGAGCAGTACTTC | CASSPRRHEQYF
TRBJ2-2 | NA | once | TRBV2 | TGTGCCAGCAGTGAACTTGGGACATACACCGGGGAGCTGTTTTTT | CASSELGTYTGELFF
TRBJ1-4 | NA | NA | TRBV30 | TGTGCCTGGATACAGGGACATAATGAAAAACTGTTTTTT | CAWIQGHNEKLFF
TRBJ2-3 | TRBD2 | few | TRBV9 | TGTGCCAGCAGCCTCAGCGGGACCACAGATACGCAGTATTTT | CASSLSGTTDTQYF